This entry features one T cell receptor beta chain sequence. This clone was observed at least ten times. This clone's antigen is unknown. Per-base quality was not reported, and no clone a single base away is much larger than it. The germline V gene gives CDR1 as SQVTM and CDR2 as ANQGSEA. V loses 6 bases at its end and J loses 5 bases; junction bases beyond the gene matches: 8. Spanning cysteine to phenylalanine, the CDR3 consists of 14 amino acids. Only the CDR3 region is kept as DNA, spanning 42 bases read in frame from base 1. Libraries were made using PCR. TCRdb lists the instrument as Illumina HiSeq 4000. High-throughput sequencing was used to profile the CDR3 region of the TCR beta-chain in every patient. Processing in the source paper ran as follows. The researchers built a classifier to tell apart papillary thyroid cancer patients with distant metastasis, based on CDR3 differences among clinicopathological groups. Repertoire diversity was assessed with the Shannon index, and tumor-blood repertoire similarity with the Morisita-Horn index. The raw public reads went through TCRdb reprocessing: fastp at Q25, MiXCR clone calling, in-frame beta chains kept. The V and J calls shown here were made by TCRdb, not taken from the authors' results. Counted in this sample were about 37,000 clones; about 13% of them appeared once. Together, the top ten hold more than 8% of the sample.

No patient had received any treatment before thyroid surgery. Patient clinical samples collected from the early 2010s to the late 2010s were retrospectively analysed using T-cell receptor beta sequencing. This record belongs to a study of metastatic and nonmetastatic thyroid tumors (dated by TCRdb to 2020 to 2022). For the wider study: The researchers compared repertoires between peripheral blood samples and tumor or nodule tissue samples from patients with malignant or benign thyroid disease.

General study outcomes and caveats: In both blood and tumor samples, TCR beta diversity was reported to be significantly higher in malignant tumors than in benign nodules.

This clonotype was obtained from a female donor with papillary thyroid cancer or a benign thyroid nodule (not recorded which). Some clones in this sample may be carry-over from other donors' samples. The sequenced sample was blood. This receptor chain uses TRBV29-1 and TRBJ1-5; the central 9 bases match TRBD1. The nucleotide sequence reads TGCAGCGTGGCAACAGGGGGCCAATATCAGCCCCAGCATTTT. Its protein reads: CSVATGGQYQPQHF.